The 11 T cell receptor beta chains below come from one sample, sequenced in a study of blood T cells in healthy people across ages. Primers used in a second PCR of roughly 6 to 11 cycles were a sample-barcoded 5' primer and a J-beta primer mix. TCRdb redid the calling of the 5' RACE reads with MiXCR, one entry per CDR3 protein. Of roughly 1.7 million distinct CDR3 sequences in the sample, about 31% were seen once. The specimen sequenced was blood. The origin of the receptors is a woman in her thirties in good health.

The chain carries TRBV11-2 and TRBJ1-2; D call uncertain. CDR1 and CDR2 from the germline V gene are SGHAT and FQNNGV. The CDR3 runs 14 residues. Trimming stripped 5 bases from V and 3 bases from J, with 13 bases between. As DNA, the CDR3 is TGTGCCAGCAGCCTAGTTGACTCCTACTATGGCTACACCTTC. As protein: CASSLVDSYYGYTF. Variable domain in full (rest from reference TRBV11-2 and TRBJ1-2): EAGVAQSPRYKIIEKRQSVAFWCNPISGHATLYWYQQILGQGPKLLIQFQNNGVVDDSQLPKDRFSAERLKGVDSTLKIQPAKLEDSAVYLCASSLVDSYYGYTFGSGTRLTVV.

A few counts support this clonotype. This chain connects TRBV6-2 or TRBV6-3 to TRBJ2-1, with 10 bases that match TRBD2. From germline, CDR1 is MNHEY and CDR2 SVGEGT. V trimming: 8 bases; J trimming: 2 bases; junction bases outside the gene matches: 3. This CDR3 is 14 amino acids long. The CDR3 sequence is CASEGLAAYNEQFF. DNA for the CDR3: TGTGCCAGCGAAGGACTAGCGGCCTACAATGAGCAGTTCTTC.

V and J are TRBV6-5 and TRBJ1-2, with D tentatively TRBD1 (5 bases). The length of the CDR3 is 16 residues. From germline, CDR1 is MNHEY and CDR2 SVGAGI. Trimming cost V 0 bases and J 3 bases, with 14 bases left between them. CDR3 sequence: CASSYSLGAGHYGYTF. CDR3 DNA: TGTGCCAGCAGTTACTCCCTCGGGGCAGGACACTATGGCTACACCTTC.

V and J are TRBV10-3 and TRBJ2-1; D is unresolved. In germline, CDR1 is ENHRY, CDR2 SYGVKD. V was trimmed by 5 bases and J by 9 bases, leaving 20 bases between them. The CDR3 covers 15 residues. The CDR3 sequence: CAISKGRRAPSEQFF. The CDR3 DNA sequence: TGTGCCATCAGTAAAGGTCGAAGGGCCCCTAGTGAGCAGTTCTTC.

This clonotype was seen once. This sequence joins TRBV12-3 or TRBV12-4 and TRBJ1-1, with D unclear. Between the trimmed V and J ends, which lost 3 bases and 4 bases, there was a span of 18 bases. This CDR3 is 16 amino acids long. The CDR3 spells CASSFEGPPSSTEAFF. The CDR3 region has the DNA TGTGCCAGCAGTTTCGAAGGACCTCCTTCGAGCACTGAAGCTTTCTTT.

V gene TRBV10-3 combines with J gene TRBJ2-7, with 9 bases that match TRBD1. Unmatched junction bases numbered 15, after V lost 11 bases and J lost 4 bases. This CDR3 has 15 residues. The germline gives CDR1 ENHRY, CDR2 SYGVKD. The CDR3 protein is CALSDPGQGGYEQYF. The CDR3 bases are TGTGCCCTCTCGGACCCGGGACAGGGTGGATACGAGCAGTACTTC.

This clonotype was seen only a few times. V usage is TRBV6-5 and J usage is TRBJ2-5, with 10 bases lining up with TRBD2. The end of the DNA aligns better with TRBJ2-7, so the J call may be wrong. CDR1 MNHEY and CDR2 SVGAGI come from the germline V gene. This CDR3 comprises 15 residues. CDR3 region: CASSYSPSGRYEQYF. The CDR3 DNA is TGTGCCAGCAGTTACTCGCCTAGCGGGAGATACGAGCAGTACTTC.

Note on this clonotype: The junction shows a germline mismatch at one end, possibly a read error. The V and J genes are TRBV28 and TRBJ2-4, with a tentative D call TRBD1 (6 bases). The length of the CDR3 is 13 residues. Germline V gives CDR1 MDHEN, CDR2 SYDVKM. CDR3 loop: CASSPRARQGYHF. CDR3 sequence (DNA): TGTGCCAGCAGCCCGCGCGCTAGGCAGGGGTACCACTTC. Combining the CDR3 with reference TRBV28 and TRBJ2-4 gives the whole variable domain DVKVTQSSRYLVKRTGEKVFLECVQDMDHENMFWYRQDPGLGLRLIYFSYDVKMKEKGDIPEGYSVSREKKERFSLILESASTNQTSMYLCASSPRARQGYHFGAGTRLSVL.

In this sample, this clonotype turned up a few times. This chain joins TRBV24-1 and TRBJ2-7; maybe TRBD1 (5 bases). V was trimmed by 2 bases and J by 0 bases, leaving 10 bases between them. The CDR3 consists of 15 residues. CDR1 and CDR2 (germline): KGHDR, SFDVKD. In DNA, the CDR3 is TGTGCCACCAGTGATTCGCAGGGCCTCTCCTACGAGCAGTACTTC. Protein sequence: CATSDSQGLSYEQYF.

Only a few counts were recorded for this clonotype. This rearrangement joins TRBV20-1 to TRBJ2-5, with D perhaps given as TRBD1 or TRBD2 (6 bases each). This CDR3 has 14 amino acids. CDR1 is DFQATT and CDR2 is SNEGSKA in the germline V gene (reference sequence). Trimming stripped 1 base from V and 5 bases from J, with 14 bases between. In DNA, the CDR3 is TGCAGTGCTAGAGGGGGGGCAGGGCAGGAGACCCAGTACTTC. It specifies CSARGGAGQETQYF.

CDR3 DNA sequence: TGTGCCAGCAGCTTACATCCAGGCCCTAGCACAGATACGCAGTATTTT. Its protein is CASSLHPGPSTDTQYF. The V and J genes are TRBV11-2 and TRBJ2-3; D unclear. This CDR3 spans 16 amino acids. Deletions cut 2 bases from V and 0 bases from J, with 12 bases between. CDR1 is SGHAT, CDR2 FQNNGV, per germline.